This TCR beta chain comes out of a study of T cell changes during pregnancy in multiple sclerosis. Using immunoSEQ multiplex PCR, the repertoire was profiled, and TCRdb retains in-frame clones only, with some absent. Of approximately 37,000 clones detected, almost 95% appear once; the ten largest clones hold approximately 0.81%. This CDR3 is built from 13 residues. In germline, CDR1 is LNHDA, CDR2 SQIVND (reference sequence). With 10 bases removed from V and 5 bases from J, the gap between germline ends came to 17 bases. The rearrangement links TRBV19 to TRBJ2-5; TRBD1 might be the D (6 bases). Sequenced material: CD4+ T cells from peripheral blood mononuclear cells, taken before pregnancy. The receptor was derived from a female donor with multiple sclerosis, enrolled in a pregnancy study. The CDR3 reads CATAGTRMETQYF. The CDR3 DNA is TGTGCCACCGCCGGGACACGGATGGAGACCCAGTACTTC.